These T cell receptor beta chains were read from a single sample in a study of cytomegalovirus exposure and HLA in healthy donors. The table came from immunoSEQ multiplex PCR; TCRdb's copy has only in-frame clones and leaves some out. The sample contains over 200,000 clones, approximately 82% of which appear only once. Sequenced sample: PBMCs. These receptor sequences come from a male donor in good health and CMV-seronegative. Each CDR3 is given with its conserved first and last residue. The order of the fields is V gene, D gene, clone size, J gene, CDR3 DNA, CDR3 protein. The D gene is left open where the match is weak. Clone size is not always given. Where it is, it says once, few, many or a class for expanded clones.

V gene: TRBV5-4
D gene: NA
clone size: NA
J gene: TRBJ2-7
CDR3 DNA: TGTGCCAGCAGCTTCGGGGGGCCGAGCTACGAGCAGTACTTC
CDR3 protein: CASSFGGPSYEQYF

V gene: TRBV7-9
D gene: NA
clone size: NA
J gene: TRBJ1-4
CDR3 DNA: TGTGCCAGCAGACCCGTGGGAGCTAATGAAGAACTGTTTTTT
CDR3 protein: CASRPVGANEELFF

V gene: TRBV2
D gene: TRBD1
clone size: NA
J gene: TRBJ2-2
CDR3 DNA: TGTGCCAGCAGCGTAACCCAGGGGGCGTCGGGCGGGGAGCTGTTTTTT
CDR3 protein: CASSVTQGASGGELFF

V gene: TRBV9
D gene: TRBD1
clone size: NA
J gene: TRBJ2-3
CDR3 DNA: TGTGCCAGCAGCGTACCCACCGGGACAGGGATATCAGATACGCAGTATTTT
CDR3 protein: CASSVPTGTGISDTQYF

V gene: TRBV4-1
D gene: NA
clone size: NA
J gene: TRBJ2-7
CDR3 DNA: TGCGCCAGCAGCCAAGATTCCCAAAATCACTACGAGCAGTACTTC
CDR3 protein: CASSQDSQNHYEQYF

V gene: TRBV19
D gene: TRBD2
clone size: NA
J gene: TRBJ2-1
CDR3 DNA: TGTGCCAGTAGATTGGGCGGGAGCAATGAGCAGTTCTTC
CDR3 protein: CASRLGGSNEQFF

V gene: TRBV11-2
D gene: NA
clone size: NA
J gene: TRBJ2-3
CDR3 DNA: TGTGCCAGCAGCTTACTCCAGGCATTCACAGATACGCAGTATTTT
CDR3 protein: CASSLLQAFTDTQYF

V gene: TRBV6-4
D gene: NA
clone size: NA
J gene: TRBJ2-3
CDR3 DNA: TGTGCCAGCAGCCCCACAGGCACAGATACGCAGTATTTT
CDR3 protein: CASSPTGTDTQYF

V gene: TRBV9
D gene: NA
clone size: NA
J gene: TRBJ2-3
CDR3 DNA: TGTGCCAGCAGCGTATCCGAGACTGGAGATACGCAGTATTTT
CDR3 protein: CASSVSETGDTQYF

V gene: TRBV2
D gene: NA
clone size: few
J gene: TRBJ1-5
CDR3 DNA: TGTGCCAGCAGTGTAGGGGTAAGCAATCAGCCCCAGCATTTT
CDR3 protein: CASSVGVSNQPQHF

V gene: TRBV5-1
D gene: TRBD1
clone size: NA
J gene: TRBJ1-1
CDR3 DNA: TGCGCCAGCAGCCCACCCGAAGACAGGGGGACTGAAGCTTTCTTT
CDR3 protein: CASSPPEDRGTEAFF

V gene: TRBV10-2
D gene: NA
clone size: NA
J gene: TRBJ2-1
CDR3 DNA: TGCGCCAGCAGTGATTTCTTTCCGGGAGACGGGGGTGAGCAGTTCTTC
CDR3 protein: CASSDFFPGDGGEQFF

V gene: TRBV27
D gene: NA
clone size: NA
J gene: TRBJ2-7
CDR3 DNA: TGTGCCAGCAGTTTGGGGGGTTCCTACGAGCAGTACTTC
CDR3 protein: CASSLGGSYEQYF

V gene: TRBV15
D gene: TRBD2
clone size: NA
J gene: TRBJ2-1
CDR3 DNA: TGTGCCACCAGCAGAGACTTAGCGGGAGGCGGGTATGAGCAGTTCTTC
CDR3 protein: CATSRDLAGGGYEQFF

V gene: TRBV4-2
D gene: TRBD2
clone size: once
J gene: TRBJ2-7
CDR3 DNA: TGTGCCAGCAGCCAAGATCGGGGACTAGCGGGAGGTCTCCCCTACGAGCAGTACTTC
CDR3 protein: CASSQDRGLAGGLPYEQYF

V gene: TRBV5-1
D gene: TRBD2
clone size: once
J gene: TRBJ2-3
CDR3 DNA: TGCGCCAGCAGCTTGGAGGCTAGCGGGAGGGCTGGAGATACGCAGTATTTT
CDR3 protein: CASSLEASGRAGDTQYF

V gene: TRBV6-5
D gene: NA
clone size: once
J gene: TRBJ2-1
CDR3 DNA: TGTGCCAGCAGGACCACAGGGACGGGTTACAATGAGCAGTTCTTC
CDR3 protein: CASRTTGTGYNEQFF

V gene: TRBV19
D gene: TRBD1
clone size: NA
J gene: TRBJ2-5
CDR3 DNA: TGTGCCAGTAGGAATGCCGGACAGGGTGTGTCCCAGTACTTC
CDR3 protein: CASRNAGQGVSQYF

V gene: TRBV19
D gene: TRBD1
clone size: NA
J gene: TRBJ2-6
CDR3 DNA: TGTGCCAGTAGTGGGGACAGGACGGTGTCTGGGGCCAACGTCCTGACTTTC
CDR3 protein: CASSGDRTVSGANVLTF

V gene: TRBV5-1
D gene: NA
clone size: NA
J gene: TRBJ2-5
CDR3 DNA: TGTGCCAGCAGCCGGGACTTTGGTGAGACCCAGTACTTC
CDR3 protein: CASSRDFGETQYF

V gene: TRBV28
D gene: TRBD1
clone size: NA
J gene: TRBJ2-5
CDR3 DNA: TGTGCCAGCAGCCGAGGACGGACAGGCCTCCAAGAGACCCAGTACTTC
CDR3 protein: CASSRGRTGLQETQYF

V gene: TRBV5-1
D gene: NA
clone size: NA
J gene: TRBJ2-5
CDR3 DNA: TGCGCCAGCAGCTTCTGGGGGACTGAGACCCAGTACTTC
CDR3 protein: CASSFWGTETQYF

V gene: TRBV5-3
D gene: NA
clone size: once
J gene: TRBJ2-7
CDR3 DNA: TGTGCCAGAAGCTTGAGGAACAGGCTAACCTACGAGCAGTACTTC
CDR3 protein: CARSLRNRLTYEQYF

V gene: TRBV2
D gene: NA
clone size: NA
J gene: TRBJ1-2
CDR3 DNA: TGTGCCAGCAGTGAAGTCGGGGGGACTAACTATGGCTACACCTTC
CDR3 protein: CASSEVGGTNYGYTF

V gene: TRBV2
D gene: TRBD2
clone size: once
J gene: TRBJ2-1
CDR3 DNA: TGTGCCAGCAGGGAAACTAGCGGGAACAGGAATGAGCAGTTCTTC
CDR3 protein: CASRETSGNRNEQFF

V gene: TRBV27
D gene: NA
clone size: once
J gene: TRBJ2-7
CDR3 DNA: TGTGCCAGCAGTCCCCGAGGGGGGGCCTCCTACGAGCAGTACTTC
CDR3 protein: CASSPRGGASYEQYF

V gene: TRBV9
D gene: NA
clone size: NA
J gene: TRBJ2-7
CDR3 DNA: TGTGCCAGCAGCGTAGGCTTCGAGCCGCTGGAGCAGTACTTC
CDR3 protein: CASSVGFEPLEQYF

V gene: TRBV5-1
D gene: NA
clone size: NA
J gene: TRBJ2-3
CDR3 DNA: TGCGCCAGCAGCCCTGGGAGGACGGACGGCACAGATACGCAGTATTTT
CDR3 protein: CASSPGRTDGTDTQYF

V gene: TRBV7-8
D gene: NA
clone size: NA
J gene: TRBJ2-1
CDR3 DNA: TGTGCCAGCAGCTTAGTTCTGGTAGCACCCGACAATGAGCAGTTCTTC
CDR3 protein: CASSLVLVAPDNEQFF

V gene: TRBV30
D gene: TRBD1
clone size: NA
J gene: TRBJ1-5
CDR3 DNA: TGTGCCTGGAGTGTCAAAAACCCGGGACAGGTCAATCAGCCCCAGCATTTT
CDR3 protein: CAWSVKNPGQVNQPQHF

V gene: TRBV27
D gene: TRBD1
clone size: NA
J gene: TRBJ1-1
CDR3 DNA: TGTGCCAGCAGTTTGTTTACAGGGGGAGGCACTGAAGCTTTCTTT
CDR3 protein: CASSLFTGGGTEAFF

V gene: TRBV29-1
D gene: NA
clone size: NA
J gene: TRBJ2-1
CDR3 DNA: TGCAGCGTTGTTTCGGGGAGCTCCTACAATGAGCAGTTCTTC
CDR3 protein: CSVVSGSSYNEQFF

V gene: TRBV28
D gene: NA
clone size: NA
J gene: TRBJ2-7
CDR3 DNA: TGTGCCAGCAGTCCCCCAGCGGAAGGAGCCTACGAGCAGTACTTC
CDR3 protein: CASSPPAEGAYEQYF

V gene: TRBV5-1
D gene: NA
clone size: NA
J gene: TRBJ2-3
CDR3 DNA: TGCGCCAGCAGAGACAGGTCGACAGATACGCAGTATTTT
CDR3 protein: CASRDRSTDTQYF

V gene: TRBV18
D gene: TRBD1
clone size: NA
J gene: TRBJ2-5
CDR3 DNA: TGTGCCAGCTCATCACGACGGGACAGGGGTCAAGAGACCCAGTACTTC
CDR3 protein: CASSSRRDRGQETQYF

V gene: TRBV5-1
D gene: NA
clone size: NA
J gene: TRBJ2-7
CDR3 DNA: TGCGCCAGCAGCTTGAACTACGAGCAGTACTTC
CDR3 protein: CASSLNYEQYF

V gene: TRBV7-9
D gene: TRBD1
clone size: few
J gene: TRBJ1-5
CDR3 DNA: TGTGCCAGCAGCCGTCGGGAGGGGGCTGGCAATCAGCCCCAGCATTTT
CDR3 protein: CASSRREGAGNQPQHF

V gene: TRBV27
D gene: TRBD1
clone size: NA
J gene: TRBJ1-5
CDR3 DNA: TGTGCCAGCAGTTTGGGGACAGGGGCGAGCCAGCCCCAGCATTTT
CDR3 protein: CASSLGTGASQPQHF

V gene: TRBV30
D gene: NA
clone size: NA
J gene: TRBJ2-7
CDR3 DNA: TGTGCCTGGAGTGTTTCTTACGAGCAGTACTTC
CDR3 protein: CAWSVSYEQYF

V gene: TRBV28
D gene: TRBD1
clone size: few
J gene: TRBJ2-7
CDR3 DNA: TGTGCCAGCAAAGTACAGGGGGTAGAGCAGTACTTC
CDR3 protein: CASKVQGVEQYF

V gene: TRBV5-4
D gene: TRBD2
clone size: NA
J gene: TRBJ2-1
CDR3 DNA: TGTGCCAGCAGCTCCGCAGGACTAGCGGGAGCAAATGAGCAGTTCTTC
CDR3 protein: CASSSAGLAGANEQFF

V gene: TRBV4-1
D gene: TRBD1
clone size: once
J gene: TRBJ2-7
CDR3 DNA: TGCGCCAGCAGCCAAAAGACAGGGGAATACGAGCAGTACTTC
CDR3 protein: CASSQKTGEYEQYF

V gene: TRBV6-5
D gene: NA
clone size: NA
J gene: TRBJ1-5
CDR3 DNA: TGTGCCAGCAGCCCCCCCGGACAGACAAATCAGCCCCAGCATTTT
CDR3 protein: CASSPPGQTNQPQHF

V gene: TRBV14
D gene: TRBD1
clone size: NA
J gene: TRBJ1-5
CDR3 DNA: TGTGCCAGCAGCCAAGATACGGGACAGGCCAATCAGCCCCAGCATTTT
CDR3 protein: CASSQDTGQANQPQHF

V gene: TRBV4-2
D gene: NA
clone size: NA
J gene: TRBJ1-1
CDR3 DNA: TGTGCCAGCAGCCAAGATCCATTACCGGGAAGAACGAACACTGAAGCTTTCTTT
CDR3 protein: CASSQDPLPGRTNTEAFF

V gene: TRBV27
D gene: NA
clone size: once
J gene: TRBJ1-1
CDR3 DNA: TGTGCCAGCAGTTTGGCCGGGACAAACACTGAAGCTTTCTTT
CDR3 protein: CASSLAGTNTEAFF

V gene: TRBV29-1
D gene: NA
clone size: NA
J gene: TRBJ2-5
CDR3 DNA: TGCAGCGTTGAAGATGGGGGGGAGACCCAGTACTTC
CDR3 protein: CSVEDGGETQYF

V gene: TRBV11-2
D gene: TRBD2
clone size: NA
J gene: TRBJ2-1
CDR3 DNA: TGTGCCAGCAGCCCCCGACTAGCGGGAGAGTTTAATGAGCAGTTCTTC
CDR3 protein: CASSPRLAGEFNEQFF